This T cell receptor (beta chain) is drawn from a study of blood T cells in healthy people across ages. Study-wide points: As naive T cell percentage varied, TCR beta diversity correlated strongly with it.

Each sample had at least 6 million PBMCs isolated. A remark on this clonotype: The antigen is unknown.

This CDR3 spans 15 amino acids. Next came a second PCR, run for about 7 to 12 cycles, which used a sample-barcoded 5' primer along with a J-beta primer mix. Every individual sample yielded 2.5 million or more paired-end reads (each containing CDR3). A single record per CDR3 protein comes from TCRdb applying MiXCR to the 5' RACE reads. The sample carries 660,000 or so distinct CDR3 sequences, under 65% recorded once. The chain links TRBV21-1 to TRBJ2-1; the DNA was not compared with TRBD1, the D call given in the table. TRBV21-1 constitutes a pseudogene. This clonotype originated in a man aged 55 to 70 in good health. The source material was blood. CDR3 loop: CASIQAGGWGNEQFF. The CDR3 nucleotides are TGTGCCAGCATCCAAGCGGGGGGGTGGGGGAATGAGCAGTTCTTC.